Below, 13 T cell receptor beta chains from the same sample are listed, as sequenced in a study of regulatory T cells in long-lasting Graves disease. Noted time point: newly diagnosed GD, antithyroid drugs for less than 3 months. The TCR library used RNA extracted from PBMCs. CDR3 regions were amplified by Arm-PCR using iRepertoire HTBI primers to build TCR beta libraries. TCRdb reanalysed the multiplex PCR reads using MiXCR and keeps one entry per CDR3 protein. The sample has some 330,000 distinct CDR3 sequences, 10% to 15% seen once. The same sample was also used in a study of T cells in Graves' hyperthyroidism and ophthalmopathy.

The sequencing used peripheral blood mononuclear cells (PBMCs), collected at new diagnosis, from a patient treated with antithyroid drugs. Source of these receptors: a woman aged 18-29 years with Graves disease.

On this clonotype itself: A junction boundary mismatches the germline segment, possibly from a read error. The chain has TRBV14 and TRBJ1-5; perhaps TRBD1 as D (5 bases). Germline loops: CDR1 SGHDN, CDR2 FVKESK. CDR3 length equals 14 residues. The CDR3 loop reads CVSKNAGPNQPQHF. DNA of the CDR3: TGTGTCAGCAAGAATGCAGGGCCAAATCAGCCCCAGCATTTT.

There are a few counts of this clonotype. The rearrangement joins TRBV19 to TRBJ1-4; D is possibly TRBD1 (5 bases). The CDR3 length is 15 residues. The V gene lost 8 bases and the J gene lost 2 bases, with 15 bases spanning the gap. The germline gives CDR1 LNHDA, CDR2 SQIVND (reference sequence). The CDR3 loop is CASSVLAGTNEKLFF. The CDR3 coding sequence is TGTGCCAGTTCAGTTTTGGCAGGGACTAATGAAAAACTGTTTTTT.

This clonotype was seen at least ten times. The chain employs TRBV6-5 and TRBJ1-1, with D perhaps matching TRBD1 (5 bases). V lost 2 bases and J 3 bases, leaving 7 bases between the germline ends. The CDR3 spans 13 residues. Germline V gene data show CDR1 as MNHEY and CDR2 as SVGAGI. Here the CDR3 DNA reads TGTGCCAGCAGTTACCGCAGGGACACTGAAGCTTTCTTT. Its translation is CASSYRRDTEAFF.

This clonotype was observed at least ten times. The chain combines TRBV7-2 with TRBJ1-1; D gene ambiguous. CDR3 size: 14 residues. Germline lookup yields CDR1 SGHTA and CDR2 FQGNSA. V was cut by 2 bases and J by 4 bases, with 11 bases left in between. The CDR3 here is CASSLIWESTEAFF. For the CDR3, the DNA is TGTGCCAGCAGCTTAATCTGGGAGAGCACTGAAGCTTTCTTT.

This clonotype was seen repeatedly, ten times or more. CDR3 region: CSARDLRGDTDTQYF. CDR3 DNA: TGCAGTGCTAGAGACTTGCGGGGGGACACAGATACGCAGTATTTT. The chain recombines TRBV20-1 with TRBJ2-3; the match to TRBD2 covers 8 bases. V shed 0 bases and J 2 bases; nucleotides not matched to a gene: 4. Germline V CDR1 and CDR2: DFQATT, SNEGSKA (reference sequence). The CDR3 totals 15 residues.

This clonotype was observed many times. Written as DNA, the CDR3 is TGTGCCAGCAGTTTAGCGGAGGGCCATCAGCCCCAGCATTTT. Its translation is CASSLAEGHQPQHF. This chain links TRBV12-3 or TRBV12-4 with TRBJ1-5, with D unresolved. V lost 0 bases and J 5 bases, leaving 8 bases between the germline ends. The length of the CDR3 is 14 residues.

This clonotype showed up many times. This rearrangement joins TRBV7-2 to TRBJ2-4, with D hard to call. This CDR3 has 15 residues. V lost 3 bases and J lost 2, with 11 bases in between. CDR1 is SGHTA, CDR2 FQGNSA, per germline. The CDR3 is CASSLSLWTKNIQYF. CDR3 coding DNA: TGTGCCAGCAGCTTGTCCCTATGGACCAAAAACATTCAGTACTTC.

There are many counts of this clonotype. The chain links TRBV3-1 to TRBJ2-2; D remains ambiguous. Germline V CDR1 and CDR2: LGHDT, YNNKEL (reference sequence). V lost 1 base and J 7 bases, leaving 19 bases between the germline ends. This CDR3 region has 17 residues. The DNA for the CDR3 is TGTGCCAGCAGCCAAGGTAGACCCCTCGTGGGTCACGGGGAGCTGTTTTTT. Its protein is CASSQGRPLVGHGELFF.

The table lists this clonotype with a few counts. The CDR3 coding sequence is TGTGCCAGCAGCCAAGGGACCACCTTACTCTACGAGCAGTACTTC. This codes for CASSQGTTLLYEQYF. The genes are TRBV3-1 and TRBJ2-7; D gene ambiguous. The CDR3 extends over 15 amino acids. The V gene lost 1 base and the J gene lost 3 bases, with 13 bases spanning the gap. Germline V gives CDR1 LGHDT, CDR2 YNNKEL (reference sequence).

The table lists this clonotype with many counts. The chain recombines TRBV15 with TRBJ2-3; 10 bases fit TRBD2. With V trimmed by 0 bases and J by 1 base, 10 bases remained unmatched. The CDR3 loop spans 19 amino acids. Germline CDR1 reads LNHNV; CDR2 reads YYDKDF (reference sequence). DNA of the CDR3: TGTGCCACCAGCAGAGATTACCCAATACTAGCGGGGCGCACAGATACGCAGTATTTT. It codes for CATSRDYPILAGRTDTQYF.

The V gene is TRBV4-1, the J gene TRBJ2-1; D is possibly TRBD1 (5 bases). Trimming stripped 0 bases from V and 3 bases from J, with 9 bases between. Germline loops: CDR1 MGHRA, CDR2 YSYEKL. The CDR3 runs to 15 residues. Written as DNA, the CDR3 is TGCGCCAGCAGCCAAGATAGGGGCAGCTACAATGAGCAGTTCTTC. It translates to CASSQDRGSYNEQFF.

Ten or more counts support this clonotype. The rearrangement links TRBV28 to TRBJ1-1, with D unresolved. Looked up from germline, CDR1 is MDHEN and CDR2 is SYDVKM. Trimming left V 1 base short and J 0 bases short, with 9 bases between. There are 15 residues in the CDR3. CDR3 residues: CASSLFDTLNTEAFF. Here the CDR3 DNA reads TGTGCCAGCAGTTTATTCGACACCCTGAACACTGAAGCTTTCTTT.

This clonotype was counted a few times. The chain is built from TRBV7-8 and TRBJ1-5; 10 nucleotides match TRBD1. The V gene end was trimmed by 5 bases and the J gene end by 7 bases; junction bases not matched to a gene: 11. CDR3 length equals 16 residues. Germline CDR1 reads SGHVS; CDR2 reads FQNEAQ. In nucleotides, the CDR3 is TGTGCCAGCAGCCCACGGGACAGGGGATCTAGACAGCCCCAGCATTTT. This sequence encodes CASSPRDRGSRQPQHF.